This T cell receptor beta chain was captured by sequencing in a study of T cell responses to AZD1222 COVID-19 vaccine (dated by TCRdb to the early 2020s). With respect to the entire study: TCR sequencing covered 230 or so trial participants: 200 to 220 given two doses of AZD1222 and around 25 given two doses of MenACWY control vaccine. Enrollment into the trials was organized by age into subgroups of 18-55, 56-69 and 70-plus years, and those subgroups contained about 160, 30 and 59 TCR-sequenced participants, respectively. The research as a whole found: No day 14 peak-response samples were available, so repertoires were characterized only after the peak T cell response. After two AZD1222 doses, spike-specific TCR breadth and depth were significantly higher than at day 0 and than in MenACWY recipients. Conclusions about previously exposed vaccinees are limited, since just a handful of AZD1222 recipients were seropositive for SARS-CoV-2 at baseline. The whole spike protein was spanned by vaccine-associated CD4 TCRs, and dominant responses were seen in regions 160-218 and 743-854. In the small 56-69-year group, the increase in depth fell short of significance, most likely because of low power. Reportedly, almost half of the unique spike-specific TCRs recognized epitopes lying outside the regions that are mutated in the B.1.351 and B.1.1.7 variants. Participants were mostly white British, with more females than males. The authors suggested clonal diversity may have been underestimated.

The CDR3 regions of human TCRbeta chains were analyzed by immunosequencing. Per the authors' processing: Repertoire TCRs were matched against a reference library of SARS-CoV-2-specific TCRs generated with the MIRA antigen-specificity platform. Breadth meant the fraction of unique TCRs that were SARS-CoV-2-associated, whereas depth meant the fraction of total T cells that were SARS-CoV-2-associated. Using the MIRA data, every spike-specific TCR was mapped to the spike region that the TCR reacted to and assigned to either a CD4 or a CD8 class. Log10-transformed breadth and depth values were compared by one-way ANOVA with Sidak's multiple comparisons tests. Imported from immuneACCESS, the table was reduced by TCRdb to in-frame sequences with V and J called. These copies leave out some clones; in studies compared against another copy, an unresolved V gene accounts for under half, and the cause of the remainder is not known. V and J calls and clone size are copied from that table; D and trimming were computed from the DNA. A total of about 81,000 clones appear in this sample, around 90% of them only once. The ten largest clonotypes hold 8% of the sample.

With respect to this clone: No cognate antigen has been identified for it. No base qualities exist here, and no much larger clone lies one base off it.

Sample time point, as interpreted from the label and publication: about 28 days (+/-7) after the second vaccine dose. Because spike-specific TCR depth and breadth did not differ between the two schedules, AZD1222 recipients who got a second dose at roughly 4 weeks were pooled with those who got a second dose at roughly 12 weeks. Samples from vaccinated people were obtained from the UK trials COV001 and COV002, which included a single-blind randomized controlled phase 2/3 trial of AZD1222 (ChAdOx1 nCoV-19) in healthy adults. For TCRbeta chain sequencing, PBMC samples were collected from trial participants at day 0 and at day 28 after the second dose. The starting material was peripheral blood, obtained 28 days after the second AZD1222 dose. The receptor's source is an adult who received the AZD1222 COVID-19 vaccine.

The DNA sequence is TGTGCCAGCAGCTTGGGATACAGCAACACCGGGGAGCTGTTTTTT. It translates as CASSLGYSNTGELFF. The chain joins TRBV5-6 to TRBJ2-2; no confident D gene assignment can be made. CDR1 SGHDT and CDR2 YYEEEE were looked up in the germline V gene. The CDR3, from cysteine to phenylalanine, totals 15 residues. The kept DNA is CDR3 alone, 45 bases in frame from the first base. V is pared back by 0 bases and J by 2 bases, with 8 bases lying between the germline termini.